This TCR beta chain was profiled in a study of regulatory and conventional T cells in breast cancer. This clonotype was counted a few times. TCRdb used MiXCR to reprocess the PCR reads, holding one entry per CDR3 protein. The sample has over 15,000 distinct CDR3 sequences; approximately 29% are singletons. This TCR was sampled from a female donor in good health. Sequences were obtained from conventional T cells from blood.

In DNA form, the CDR3 reads TGTGCCAGCAGTTTCGGGGGGGCAGGAGGAAACACCATATATTTT. Translating it yields CASSFGGAGGNTIYF. The J gene is TRBJ1-3, the V gene TRBV12-3 or TRBV12-4; D perhaps matches TRBD1 (6 bases). The CDR3 totals 15 residues. Trimming cost V 3 bases and J 4 bases, with 13 bases left between them.